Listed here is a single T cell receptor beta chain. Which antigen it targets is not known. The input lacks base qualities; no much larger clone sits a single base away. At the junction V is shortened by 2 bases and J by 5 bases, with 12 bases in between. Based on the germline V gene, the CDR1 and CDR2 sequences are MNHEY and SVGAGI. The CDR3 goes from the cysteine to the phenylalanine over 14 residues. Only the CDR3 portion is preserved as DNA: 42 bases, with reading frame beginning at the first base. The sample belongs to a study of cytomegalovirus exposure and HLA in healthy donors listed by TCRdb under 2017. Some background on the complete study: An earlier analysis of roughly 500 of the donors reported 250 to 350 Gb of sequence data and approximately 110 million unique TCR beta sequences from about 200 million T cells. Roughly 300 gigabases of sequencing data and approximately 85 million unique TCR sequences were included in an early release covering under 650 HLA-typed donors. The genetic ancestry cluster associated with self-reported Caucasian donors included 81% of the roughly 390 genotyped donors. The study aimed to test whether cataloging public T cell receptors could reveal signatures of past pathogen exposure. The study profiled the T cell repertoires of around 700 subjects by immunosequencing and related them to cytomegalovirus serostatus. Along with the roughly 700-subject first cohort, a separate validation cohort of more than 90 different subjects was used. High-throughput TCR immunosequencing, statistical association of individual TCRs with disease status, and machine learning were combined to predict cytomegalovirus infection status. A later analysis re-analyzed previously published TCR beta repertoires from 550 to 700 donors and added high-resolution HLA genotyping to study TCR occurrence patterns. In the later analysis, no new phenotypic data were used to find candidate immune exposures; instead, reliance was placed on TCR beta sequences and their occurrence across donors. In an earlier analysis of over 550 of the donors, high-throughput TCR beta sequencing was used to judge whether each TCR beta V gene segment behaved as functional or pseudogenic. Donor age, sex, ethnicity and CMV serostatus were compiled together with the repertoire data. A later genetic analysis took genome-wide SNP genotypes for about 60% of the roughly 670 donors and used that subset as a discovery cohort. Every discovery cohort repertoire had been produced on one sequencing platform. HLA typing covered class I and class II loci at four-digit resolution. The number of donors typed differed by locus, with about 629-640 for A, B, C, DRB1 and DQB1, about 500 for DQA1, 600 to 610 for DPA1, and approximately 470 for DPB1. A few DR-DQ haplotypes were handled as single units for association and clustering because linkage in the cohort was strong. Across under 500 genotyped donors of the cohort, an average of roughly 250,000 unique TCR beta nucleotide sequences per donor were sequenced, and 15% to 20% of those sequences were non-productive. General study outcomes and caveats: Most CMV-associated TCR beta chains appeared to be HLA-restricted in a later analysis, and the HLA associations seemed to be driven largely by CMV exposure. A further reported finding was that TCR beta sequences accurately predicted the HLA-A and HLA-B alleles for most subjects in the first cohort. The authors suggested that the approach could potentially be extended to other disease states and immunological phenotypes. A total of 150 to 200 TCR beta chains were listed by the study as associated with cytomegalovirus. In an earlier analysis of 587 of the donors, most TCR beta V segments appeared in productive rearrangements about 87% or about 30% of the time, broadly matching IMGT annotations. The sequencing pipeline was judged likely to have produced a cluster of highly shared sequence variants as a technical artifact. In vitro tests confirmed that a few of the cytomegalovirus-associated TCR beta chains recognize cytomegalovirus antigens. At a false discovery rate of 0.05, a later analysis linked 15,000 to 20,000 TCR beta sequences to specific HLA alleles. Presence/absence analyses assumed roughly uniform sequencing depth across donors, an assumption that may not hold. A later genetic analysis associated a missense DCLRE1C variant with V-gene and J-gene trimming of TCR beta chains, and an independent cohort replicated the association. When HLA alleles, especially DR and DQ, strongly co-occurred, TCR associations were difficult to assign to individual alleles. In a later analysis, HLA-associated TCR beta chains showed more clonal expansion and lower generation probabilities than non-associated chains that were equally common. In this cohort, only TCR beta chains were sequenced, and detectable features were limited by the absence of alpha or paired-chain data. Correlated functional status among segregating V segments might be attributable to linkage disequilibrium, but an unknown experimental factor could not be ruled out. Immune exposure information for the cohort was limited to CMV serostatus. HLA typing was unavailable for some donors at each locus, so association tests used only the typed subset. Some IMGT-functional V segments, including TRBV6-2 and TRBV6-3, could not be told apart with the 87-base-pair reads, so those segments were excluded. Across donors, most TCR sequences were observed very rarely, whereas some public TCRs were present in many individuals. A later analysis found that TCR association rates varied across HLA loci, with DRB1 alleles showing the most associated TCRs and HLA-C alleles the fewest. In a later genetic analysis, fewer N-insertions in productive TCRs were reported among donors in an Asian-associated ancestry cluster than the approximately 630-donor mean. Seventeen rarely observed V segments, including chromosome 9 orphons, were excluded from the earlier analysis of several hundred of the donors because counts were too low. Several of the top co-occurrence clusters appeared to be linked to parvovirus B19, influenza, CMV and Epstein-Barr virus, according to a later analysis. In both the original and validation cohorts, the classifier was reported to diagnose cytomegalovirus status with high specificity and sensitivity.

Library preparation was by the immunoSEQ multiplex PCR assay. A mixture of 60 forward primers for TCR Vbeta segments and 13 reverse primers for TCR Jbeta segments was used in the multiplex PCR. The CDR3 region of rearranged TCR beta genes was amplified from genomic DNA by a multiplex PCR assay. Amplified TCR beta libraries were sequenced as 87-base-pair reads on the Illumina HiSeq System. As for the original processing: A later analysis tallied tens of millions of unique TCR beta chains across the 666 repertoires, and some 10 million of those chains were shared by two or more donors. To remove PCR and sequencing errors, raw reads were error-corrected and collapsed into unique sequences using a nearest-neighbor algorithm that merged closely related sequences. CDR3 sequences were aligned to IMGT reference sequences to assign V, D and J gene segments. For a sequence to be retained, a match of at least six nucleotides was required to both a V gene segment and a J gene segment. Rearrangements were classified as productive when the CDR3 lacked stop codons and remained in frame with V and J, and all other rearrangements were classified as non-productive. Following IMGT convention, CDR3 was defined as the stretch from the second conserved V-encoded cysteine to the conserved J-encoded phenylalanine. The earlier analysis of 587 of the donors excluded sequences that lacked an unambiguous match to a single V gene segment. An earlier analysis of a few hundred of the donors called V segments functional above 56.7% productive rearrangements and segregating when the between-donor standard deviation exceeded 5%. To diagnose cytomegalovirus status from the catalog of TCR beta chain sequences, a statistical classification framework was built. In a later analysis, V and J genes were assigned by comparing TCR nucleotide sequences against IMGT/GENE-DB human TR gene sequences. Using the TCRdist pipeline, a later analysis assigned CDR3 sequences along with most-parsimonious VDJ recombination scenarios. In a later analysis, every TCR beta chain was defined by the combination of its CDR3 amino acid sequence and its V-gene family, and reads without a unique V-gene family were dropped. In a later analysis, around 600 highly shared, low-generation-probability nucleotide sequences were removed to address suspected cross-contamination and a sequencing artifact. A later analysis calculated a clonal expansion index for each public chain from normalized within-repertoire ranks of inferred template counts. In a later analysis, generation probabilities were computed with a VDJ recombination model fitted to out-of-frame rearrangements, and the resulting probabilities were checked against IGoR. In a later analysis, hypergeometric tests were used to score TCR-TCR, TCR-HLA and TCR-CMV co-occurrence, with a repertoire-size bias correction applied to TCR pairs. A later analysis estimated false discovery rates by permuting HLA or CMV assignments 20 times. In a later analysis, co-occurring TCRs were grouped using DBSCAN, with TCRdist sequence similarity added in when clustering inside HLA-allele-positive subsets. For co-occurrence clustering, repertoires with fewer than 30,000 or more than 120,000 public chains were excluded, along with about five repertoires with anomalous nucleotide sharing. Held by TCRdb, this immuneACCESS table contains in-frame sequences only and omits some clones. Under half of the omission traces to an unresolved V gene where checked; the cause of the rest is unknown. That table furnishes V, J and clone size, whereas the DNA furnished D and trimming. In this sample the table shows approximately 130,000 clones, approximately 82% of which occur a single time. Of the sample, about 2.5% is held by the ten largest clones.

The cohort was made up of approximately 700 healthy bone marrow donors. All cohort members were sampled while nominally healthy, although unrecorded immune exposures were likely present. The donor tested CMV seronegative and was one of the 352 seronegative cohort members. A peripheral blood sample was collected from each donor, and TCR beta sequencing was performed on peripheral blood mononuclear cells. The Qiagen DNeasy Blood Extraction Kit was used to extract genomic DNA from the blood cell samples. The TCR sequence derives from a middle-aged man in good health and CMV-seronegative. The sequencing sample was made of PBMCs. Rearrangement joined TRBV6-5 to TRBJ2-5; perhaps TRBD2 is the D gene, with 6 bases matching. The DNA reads TGTGCCAGCAGTTACATGGGGGGTGGCGAGACCCAGTACTTC. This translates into CASSYMGGGETQYF.